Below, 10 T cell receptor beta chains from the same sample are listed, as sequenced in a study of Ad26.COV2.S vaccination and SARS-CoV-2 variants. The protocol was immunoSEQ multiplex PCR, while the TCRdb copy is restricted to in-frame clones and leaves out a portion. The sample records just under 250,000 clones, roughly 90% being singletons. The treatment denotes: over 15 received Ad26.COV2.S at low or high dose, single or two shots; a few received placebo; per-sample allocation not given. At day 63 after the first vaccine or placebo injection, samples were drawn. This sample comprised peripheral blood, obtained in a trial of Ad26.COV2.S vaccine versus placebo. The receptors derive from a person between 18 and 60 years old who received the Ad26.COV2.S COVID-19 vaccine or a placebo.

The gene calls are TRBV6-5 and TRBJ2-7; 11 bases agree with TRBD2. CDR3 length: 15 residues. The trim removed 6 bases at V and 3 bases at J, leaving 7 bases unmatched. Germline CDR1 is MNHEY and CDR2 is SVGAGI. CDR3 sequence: CASRQLAGEGYEQYF. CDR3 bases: TGTGCCAGCAGACAACTAGCGGGGGAGGGCTACGAGCAGTACTTC.

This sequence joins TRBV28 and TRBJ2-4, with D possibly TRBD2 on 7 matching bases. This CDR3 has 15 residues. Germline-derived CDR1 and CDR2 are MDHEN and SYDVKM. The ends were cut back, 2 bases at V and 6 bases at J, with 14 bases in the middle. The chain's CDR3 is CASSLGGAERNIQYF. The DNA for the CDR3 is TGTGCCAGCAGTTTAGGGGGGGCGGAGAGAAACATTCAGTACTTC.

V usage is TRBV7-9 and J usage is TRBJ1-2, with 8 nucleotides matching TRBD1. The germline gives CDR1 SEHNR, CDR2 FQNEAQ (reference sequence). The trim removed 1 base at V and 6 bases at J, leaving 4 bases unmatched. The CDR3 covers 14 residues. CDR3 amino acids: CASSLGTGRHGYTF. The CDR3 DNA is TGTGCCAGCAGCTTAGGGACAGGGCGGCATGGCTACACCTTC.

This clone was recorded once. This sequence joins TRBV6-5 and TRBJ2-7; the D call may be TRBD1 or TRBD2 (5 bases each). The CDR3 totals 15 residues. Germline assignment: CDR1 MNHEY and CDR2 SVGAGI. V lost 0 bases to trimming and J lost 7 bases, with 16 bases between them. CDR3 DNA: TGTGCCAGCAGTTACTCCTATGGGGCCCGCGGGGAGCAGTACTTC. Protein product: CASSYSYGARGEQYF.

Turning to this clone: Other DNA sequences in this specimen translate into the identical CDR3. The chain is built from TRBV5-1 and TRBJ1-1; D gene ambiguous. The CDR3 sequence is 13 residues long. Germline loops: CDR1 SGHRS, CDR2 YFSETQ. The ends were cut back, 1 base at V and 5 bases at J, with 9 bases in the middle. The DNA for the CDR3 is TGCGCCAGCAGCTTGTCGGGAGGAACTGAAGCTTTCTTT. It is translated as CASSLSGGTEAFF.

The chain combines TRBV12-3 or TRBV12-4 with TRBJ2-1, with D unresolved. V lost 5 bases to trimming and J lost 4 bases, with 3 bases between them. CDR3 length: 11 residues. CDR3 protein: CASSLYNEQFF. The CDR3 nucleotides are TGTGCCAGCAGTCTGTACAATGAGCAGTTCTTC.

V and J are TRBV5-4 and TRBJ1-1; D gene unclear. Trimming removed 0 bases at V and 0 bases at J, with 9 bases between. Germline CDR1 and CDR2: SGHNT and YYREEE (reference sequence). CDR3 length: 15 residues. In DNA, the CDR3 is TGTGCCAGCAGCTTGGCCTTACCCCTGAACACTGAAGCTTTCTTT. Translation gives CASSLALPLNTEAFF.

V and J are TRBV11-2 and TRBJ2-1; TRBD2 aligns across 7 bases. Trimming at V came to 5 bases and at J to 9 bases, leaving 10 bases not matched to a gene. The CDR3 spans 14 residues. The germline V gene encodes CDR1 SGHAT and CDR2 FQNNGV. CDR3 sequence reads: CASSAQTSLSEQFF. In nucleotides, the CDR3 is TGTGCCAGCAGCGCACAGACTAGCCTCAGTGAGCAGTTCTTC.

The DNA of the CDR3 is TGTGCCAGCAGCCCTACAGGGATCTCCTACGAGCAGTACTTC. Amino acids: CASSPTGISYEQYF. The chain joins TRBV7-8 to TRBJ2-7, with D possibly matching TRBD1 (6 bases). The CDR3 has 14 amino acids. The V and J ends lost 5 bases and 0 bases respectively, with 11 bases between them. CDR1 is SGHVS, CDR2 FQNEAQ, per germline.

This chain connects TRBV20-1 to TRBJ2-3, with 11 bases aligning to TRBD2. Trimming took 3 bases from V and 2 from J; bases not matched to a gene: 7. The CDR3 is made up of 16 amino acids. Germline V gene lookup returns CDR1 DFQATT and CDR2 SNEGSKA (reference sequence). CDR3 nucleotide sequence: TGCAGTGCTAGTCACGGACTAGCGGGCTTCACAGATACGCAGTATTTT. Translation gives CSASHGLAGFTDTQYF.